Below, 21 T cell receptor beta chains from the same sample are listed, as sequenced in a study of beta chain features in type 1 diabetes. No cognate antigen is known for these TCRs. The whole isolated RNA underwent reverse transcription, so sequencing captured expressed TCRB transcripts. Generated by immunoSEQ multiplex PCR, the TCRdb table keeps only in-frame clones and is missing some. Here the sample spans tens of thousands of clones, roughly 39% being singletons. Study-wide results and caveats: There was a moderate but significant shortening of TCRB CDR3s in all four CD4+ subsets of Type 1 diabetes patients.

Sequencing was carried out using Tregs from blood. The receptors derive from a young man with type 1 diabetes.

This clone was detected only a few times. V is TRBV9 and J is TRBJ2-2; D perhaps matches TRBD1 (5 bases). Germline V gene lookup returns CDR1 SGDLS and CDR2 YYNGEE. This CDR3 spans 14 amino acids. V was cut by 3 bases and J by 5 bases, with 11 bases left in between. CDR3 sequence (DNA): TGTGCCAGCAGCGCCATAGGACAAACCGGGGAGCTGTTTTTT. As protein: CASSAIGQTGELFF.

The table lists this clone with a few counts. This chain connects TRBV5-4 to TRBJ2-1, with a tentative D call TRBD1 (6 bases). The V end was cut by 6 bases, the J end by 5 bases, with 15 bases between. The CDR3 has 14 residues. CDR1 is SGHNT and CDR2 is YYREEE in the germline V gene (reference sequence). CDR3 sequence: CASTPGHPDNEQFF. The CDR3 region has the DNA TGTGCCAGCACCCCGGGACATCCGGACAATGAGCAGTTCTTC. Full variable domain (missing parts from reference TRBV5-4 and TRBJ2-1): ETGVTQSPTHLIKTRGQQVTLRCSSQSGHNTVSWYQQALGQGPQFIFQYYREEENGRGNFPPRFSGLQFPNYSSELNVNALELDDSALYLCASTPGHPDNEQFFGPGTRLTVL.

This chain connects TRBV11-2 to TRBJ1-1, with D unclear. The length of the CDR3 is 13 residues. CDR1 is SGHAT, CDR2 FQNNGV, per germline. The V end lost 5 bases, the J end lost 4 bases, and 11 bases lay between the germline ends. This chain's CDR3 is CASSPQAGTEAFF. CDR3 DNA: TGTGCCAGCAGCCCCCAGGCGGGCACTGAAGCTTTCTTT. The full variable domain, with the rest looked up from reference TRBV11-2 and TRBJ1-1, is EAGVAQSPRYKIIEKRQSVAFWCNPISGHATLYWYQQILGQGPKLLIQFQNNGVVDDSQLPKDRFSAERLKGVDSTLKIQPAKLEDSAVYLCASSPQAGTEAFFGQGTRLTVV.

This clone was detected a few times. The chain employs TRBV7-9 and TRBJ1-5, with D unresolved. The ends were cut back, 5 bases at V and 7 bases at J, with 9 bases in the middle. Germline CDR1 reads SEHNR; CDR2 reads FQNEAQ (reference sequence). The CDR3 is 12 amino acids. As DNA, the CDR3 is TGTGCCAGCAGCCGGGAGGTCCAGCCCCAGCATTTT. This sequence encodes CASSREVQPQHF.

A few counts support this clone. The chain links TRBV5-1 to TRBJ1-1, with a weak D call TRBD1 (6 bases). The CDR3 totals 15 residues. Trimming pared 4 bases from V and 1 base from J, leaving 14 bases between. The V gene's germline CDR1 is SGHRS and CDR2 YFSETQ. In DNA, the CDR3 is TGCGCCAGCAGCCCTCCGGGACAATCGAACACTGAAGCTTTCTTT. It encodes CASSPPGQSNTEAFF.

The gene calls are TRBV18 and TRBJ2-5; 7 nucleotides align to TRBD1. This CDR3 has 16 amino acids. Germline trimming cut 3 bases from V and 5 bases from J; bases unmatched to any gene: 12. CDR1 is KGHSH and CDR2 is LQKENI in the germline V gene. This chain's CDR3 is CASSPRTDREPETQYF. The CDR3 DNA follows: TGTGCCAGCTCACCGAGAACCGACAGGGAACCGGAGACCCAGTACTTC.

The chain employs TRBV19 and TRBJ1-6, with 10 bases lining up with TRBD1. With 3 bases clipped from V and 9 bases from J, the junction kept 5 bases outside the gene matches. Germline CDR1 and CDR2: LNHDA and SQIVND (reference sequence). The CDR3 extends over 15 amino acids. CDR3 DNA sequence: TGTGCCAGTAGTATCGGGACAGGGGTTGGTTCACCCCTCCACTTT. Amino acid sequence: CASSIGTGVGSPLHF.

The table lists this clone with a few counts. The CDR3 nucleotides read TGTGCCAGCAGCTTGCAGGGAGGGACTGAAGCTTTCTTT. Its translation: CASSLQGGTEAFF. This chain connects TRBV7-9 to TRBJ1-1; the D gene is possibly TRBD1 (5 bases). V was pared by 3 bases and J by 5 bases, with 10 bases between. This CDR3 contains 13 residues. Per germline, CDR1 SEHNR and CDR2 FQNEAQ (reference sequence).

This clone turned up a few times. The V call is TRBV28, the J call TRBJ1-5; 8 bases match TRBD1. V lost 7 bases to trimming and J lost 2 bases; unmatched junction nucleotides: 4. Germline CDR1 reads MDHEN; CDR2 reads SYDVKM. This CDR3 is 14 amino acids long. CDR3 loop: CASTATGGNQPQHF. The CDR3 DNA reads TGTGCCAGCACCGCGACAGGGGGCAATCAGCCCCAGCATTTT.

This clone came up a few times. The rearrangement joins TRBV2 to TRBJ2-1; 12 bases are shared with TRBD2. J was trimmed by 7 bases and V by 5 bases; bases with no gene match: 9. This CDR3 contains 16 residues. Per germline, CDR1 SNHLY and CDR2 FYNNEI. The CDR3 bases are TGTGCCAGCAGTTCCCTAGCGGGAGGGCCTGATAATGAGCAGTTCTTC. This sequence encodes CASSSLAGGPDNEQFF.

The chain is built from TRBV7-2 and TRBJ2-3; maybe TRBD2 (5 bases). The CDR3 consists of 13 residues. CDR1 is SGHTA, CDR2 FQGNSA, per germline. The ends were cut back, 3 bases at V and 3 bases at J, with 7 bases in the middle. CDR3 DNA sequence: TGTGCCAGCAGCTTGGACTTGACAGATACGCAGTATTTT. Protein sequence: CASSLDLTDTQYF.

The rearrangement uses TRBV2 and TRBJ2-3; 7 bases line up with TRBD2. Germline V lookup: CDR1 SNHLY, CDR2 FYNNEI. V shed 4 bases and J 2 bases; nucleotides not matched to a gene: 6. CDR3 length: 15 residues. Here the CDR3 DNA reads TGTGCCAGCAGTGCCTCTAGCGGCTACACAGATACGCAGTATTTT. This gives the protein CASSASSGYTDTQYF.

This clone has more than one count but fewer than ten. V is TRBV10-3 and J is TRBJ2-1; D is possibly TRBD2 (6 bases). Germline V gives CDR1 ENHRY, CDR2 SYGVKD. This CDR3 spans 14 amino acids. V shed 4 bases and J shed 5 bases, with 12 bases lying between them. Here the CDR3 reads CAISAAGPNNEQFF. CDR3 nucleotides: TGTGCCATCAGTGCTGCGGGGCCAAACAATGAGCAGTTCTTC.

This clone was observed a few times. The chain has TRBV5-1 and TRBJ2-1; maybe TRBD2 (6 bases). The germline V gene has CDR1 SGHRS and CDR2 YFSETQ. Between the trimmed V and J ends, which lost 1 base and 5 bases, there was a span of 13 bases. The CDR3 consists of 15 residues. Here the CDR3 reads CASSLFSGGDNEQFF. The CDR3 nucleotides read TGCGCCAGCAGCTTGTTTAGCGGAGGGGACAATGAGCAGTTCTTC.

CDR3 sequence reads: CASRRTGGEQYF. The CDR3 bases are TGCGCCAGCAGGAGGACAGGCGGAGAGCAGTACTTC. The chain joins TRBV5-1 to TRBJ2-7, with 7 bases lining up with TRBD1. The ends lost 5 bases at V and 7 bases at J; junction bases unmatched: 6. The CDR3 extends over 12 amino acids. The germline V gene has CDR1 SGHRS and CDR2 YFSETQ. Full variable domain (rest looked up from reference TRBV5-1 and TRBJ2-7): KAGVTQTPRYLIKTRGQQVTLSCSPISGHRSVSWYQQTPGQGLQFLFEYFSETQRNKGNFPGRFSGRQFSNSRSEMNVSTLELGDSALYLCASRRTGGEQYFGPGTRLTVT.

Points on this clone: Sequence at one end of the junction differs from germline and may be a read error. The rearrangement joins TRBV6-1 to TRBJ2-3; 7 bases agree with TRBD2. The CDR3 sequence is 16 residues long. Germline CDR1 MNHNS, CDR2 SASEGT. The CDR3 spells CAISVFGEGSADTQYF. The CDR3 nucleotides read TGTGCCATCAGTGTCTTCGGGGAGGGCTCGGCAGATACGCAGTATTTT.

In its sample, this clone was seen a few times. V is TRBV19 and J is TRBJ2-7; 9 bases match TRBD1. V lost 10 bases and J lost 4; bases outside the gene matches: 8. CDR1 LNHDA and CDR2 SQIVND come from the germline V gene (reference sequence). The CDR3 covers 13 residues. The CDR3 reads CATSTTGGYEQYF. CDR3 nucleotide sequence: TGTGCCACCTCGACGACAGGGGGATACGAGCAGTACTTC. The full variable domain, in which reference TRBV19 and TRBJ2-7 provide the parts outside the CDR3, is DGGITQSPKYLFRKEGQNVTLSCEQNLNHDAMYWYRQDPGQGLRLIYYSQIVNDFQKGDIAEGYSVSREKKESFPLTVTSAQKNPTAFYLCATSTTGGYEQYFGPGTRLTVT.

The rearrangement uses TRBV5-1 and TRBJ2-3; D perhaps matches TRBD1 (6 bases). V was trimmed by 3 bases and J by 3 bases, leaving 14 bases between them. The V gene's germline CDR1 is SGHRS and CDR2 YFSETQ. CDR3 length: 15 residues. DNA of the CDR3: TGCGCCAGCAGCTGGACAGCTACCGGGACAGATACGCAGTATTTT. It is translated as CASSWTATGTDTQYF. Full variable domain (outside the CDR3, taken from reference TRBV5-1 and TRBJ2-3): KAGVTQTPRYLIKTRGQQVTLSCSPISGHRSVSWYQQTPGQGLQFLFEYFSETQRNKGNFPGRFSGRQFSNSRSEMNVSTLELGDSALYLCASSWTATGTDTQYFGPGTRLTVL.

This clone was seen only once. The J gene is TRBJ2-7, the V gene TRBV9, with D maybe TRBD2 (6 bases). Deletions cut 0 bases from V and 1 base from J, with 8 bases between. This CDR3 contains 14 residues. Germline V CDR1 and CDR2: SGDLS, YYNGEE. CDR3 DNA sequence: TGTGCCAGCAGCGTAGTCGGGAGTTCCTACGAGCAGTACTTC. Translating it yields CASSVVGSSYEQYF.

The sample holds a few counts of this clone. DNA of the CDR3: TGTGCCAGTAGTATAGTATCGGGAGGCCGGGATGAGCAGTTCTTC. Its translation: CASSIVSGGRDEQFF. V gene TRBV19 combines with J gene TRBJ2-1, with 7 positions matching TRBD2. CDR3 size: 15 residues. V trimming: 1 base; J trimming: 8 bases; junction bases outside the gene matches: 8. Germline V gene data show CDR1 as LNHDA and CDR2 as SQIVND (reference sequence).

This clone was observed a handful of times. V and J are TRBV7-2 and TRBJ2-7; 9 positions agree with TRBD2. This CDR3 region has 13 residues. V dropped 8 bases and J dropped 0; count of bases not matched to a gene: 2. Germline CDR1 and CDR2: SGHTA and FQGNSA. CDR3 bases: TGTGCCAGCGAGCGGGGGGCCTCCTACGAGCAGTACTTC. Protein sequence: CASERGASYEQYF.